This T cell receptor beta chain was identified in a study of PD-1 and CTLA-4 blockade in melanoma. Using immunoSEQ multiplex PCR, the repertoire was profiled, and TCRdb retains in-frame clones only, with some absent. Altogether under 13,000 clones are present, about four fifths being singletons, with the ten largest covering about 32%. The CDR3 runs to 15 residues. Trimming shortened V by 0 bases and J by 8 bases, and 15 bases separated the two germline ends. From germline, CDR1 is SGDLS and CDR2 YYNGEE. The chain combines TRBV9 with TRBJ2-1; tentatively, D is TRBD2 (6 bases). Here the sequenced sample was CD8+ T cells from peripheral blood, taken from a patient given anti-PD-1 treatment. The sequence derives from a human donor with melanoma. The CDR3 here is CASSVARGGDYEQFF. The CDR3 DNA reads TGTGCCAGCAGCGTAGCTAGGGGAGGAGACTATGAGCAGTTCTTC. Looking up the rest from reference TRBV9 and TRBJ2-1 gives the full variable domain: DSGVTQTPKHLITATGQRVTLRCSPRSGDLSVYWYQQSLDQGLQFLIQYYNGEERAKGNILERFSAQQFPDLHSELNLSSLELGDSALYFCASSVARGGDYEQFFGPGTRLTVL.